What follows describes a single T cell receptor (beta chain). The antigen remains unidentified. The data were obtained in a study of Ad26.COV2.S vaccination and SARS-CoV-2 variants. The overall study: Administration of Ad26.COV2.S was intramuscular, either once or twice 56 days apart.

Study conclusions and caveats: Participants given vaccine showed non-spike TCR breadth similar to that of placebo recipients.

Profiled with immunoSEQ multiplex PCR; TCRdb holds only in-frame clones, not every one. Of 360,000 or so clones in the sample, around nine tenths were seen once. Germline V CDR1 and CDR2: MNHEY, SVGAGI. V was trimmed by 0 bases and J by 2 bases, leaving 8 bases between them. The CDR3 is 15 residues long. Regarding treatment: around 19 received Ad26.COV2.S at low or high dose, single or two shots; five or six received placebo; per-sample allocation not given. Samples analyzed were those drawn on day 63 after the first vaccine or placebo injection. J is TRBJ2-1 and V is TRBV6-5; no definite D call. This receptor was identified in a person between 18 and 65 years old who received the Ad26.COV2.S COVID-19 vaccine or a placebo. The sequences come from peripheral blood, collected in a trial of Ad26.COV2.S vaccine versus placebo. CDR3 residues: CASSYSSVPYNEQFF. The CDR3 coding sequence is TGTGCCAGCAGTTACTCCTCTGTCCCCTACAATGAGCAGTTCTTC.